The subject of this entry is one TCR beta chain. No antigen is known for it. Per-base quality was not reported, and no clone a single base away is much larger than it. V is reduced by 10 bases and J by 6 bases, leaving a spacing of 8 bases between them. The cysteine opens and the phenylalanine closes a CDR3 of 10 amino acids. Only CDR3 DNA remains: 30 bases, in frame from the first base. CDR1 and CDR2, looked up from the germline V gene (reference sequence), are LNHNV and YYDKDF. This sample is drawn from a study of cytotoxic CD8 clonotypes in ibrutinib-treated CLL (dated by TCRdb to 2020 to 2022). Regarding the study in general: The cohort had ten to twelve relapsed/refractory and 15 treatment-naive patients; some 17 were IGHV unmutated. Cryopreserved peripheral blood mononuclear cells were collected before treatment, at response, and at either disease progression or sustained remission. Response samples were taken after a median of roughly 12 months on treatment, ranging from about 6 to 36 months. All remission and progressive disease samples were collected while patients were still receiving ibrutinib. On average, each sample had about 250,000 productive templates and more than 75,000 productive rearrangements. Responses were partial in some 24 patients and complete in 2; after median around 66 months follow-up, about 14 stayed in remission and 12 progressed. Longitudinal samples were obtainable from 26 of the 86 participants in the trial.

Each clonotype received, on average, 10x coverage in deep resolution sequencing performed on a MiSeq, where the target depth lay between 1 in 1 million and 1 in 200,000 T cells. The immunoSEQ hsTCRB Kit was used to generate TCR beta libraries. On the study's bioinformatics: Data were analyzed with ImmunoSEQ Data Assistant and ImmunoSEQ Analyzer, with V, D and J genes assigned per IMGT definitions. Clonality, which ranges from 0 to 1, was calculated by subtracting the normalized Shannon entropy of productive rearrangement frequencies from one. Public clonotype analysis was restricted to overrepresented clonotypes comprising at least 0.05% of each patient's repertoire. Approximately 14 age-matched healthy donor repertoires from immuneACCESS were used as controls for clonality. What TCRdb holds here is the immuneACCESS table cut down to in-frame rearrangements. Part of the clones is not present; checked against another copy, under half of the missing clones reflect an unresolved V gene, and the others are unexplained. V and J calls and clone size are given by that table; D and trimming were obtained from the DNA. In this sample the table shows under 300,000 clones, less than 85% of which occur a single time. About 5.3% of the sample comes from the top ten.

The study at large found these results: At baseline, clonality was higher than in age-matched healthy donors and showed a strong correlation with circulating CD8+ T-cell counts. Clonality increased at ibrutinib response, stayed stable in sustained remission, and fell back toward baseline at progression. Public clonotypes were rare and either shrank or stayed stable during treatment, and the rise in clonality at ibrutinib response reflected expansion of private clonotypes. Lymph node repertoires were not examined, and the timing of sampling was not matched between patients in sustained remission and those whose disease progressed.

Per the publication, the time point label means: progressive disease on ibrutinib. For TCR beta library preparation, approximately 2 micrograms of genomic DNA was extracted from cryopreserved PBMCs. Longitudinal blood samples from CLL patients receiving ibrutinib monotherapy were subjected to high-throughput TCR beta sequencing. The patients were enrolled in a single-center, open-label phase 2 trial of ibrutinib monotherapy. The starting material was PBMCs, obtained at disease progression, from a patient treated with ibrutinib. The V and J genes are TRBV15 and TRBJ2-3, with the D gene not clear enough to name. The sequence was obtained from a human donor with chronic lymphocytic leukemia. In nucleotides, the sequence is TGTGCCATCGGCCCCGATACGCAGTATTTT. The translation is CAIGPDTQYF. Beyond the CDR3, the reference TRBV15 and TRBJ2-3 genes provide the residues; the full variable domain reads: DAMVIQNPRYQVTQFGKPVTLSCSQTLNHNVMYWYQQKSSQAPKLLFHYYDKDFNNEADTPDNFQSRRPNTSFCFLDIRSPGLGDTAMYLCAIGPDTQYFGPGTRLTVL.